The entry below gives a single T cell receptor beta chain sequence along with its context. Antigen unknown. The entry originates in a study of shared clonotypes between healthy human individuals. Study outcomes and limitations: What limited the represented genetic and exposure-history diversity was the small number of donors. Rarefaction showed sorted-subset sequencing was incomplete despite large depth.

CD8 cells classed as naive were CD45RO-negative and positively selected for CCR7, excluding terminally differentiated effector memory CD45RA+ cells. Each PCR replicate from the sorted subsets contained 200 to 250 ng DNA, which is about 30,000 T cell genomes. The assay was immunoSEQ multiplex PCR, and TCRdb's table has in-frame clones only and misses some. This sample yields over 2 million clones, of which less than 95% are seen a single time; about 1.1% belongs to the top ten. The germline CDR1 and CDR2 sequences are SGHDT and YYEEEE. The V end was cut by 0 bases, the J end by 3 bases, with 9 bases between. This CDR3 region has 14 residues.

The source is a man aged 18 to 35 in good health. Sequenced sample: naive CD8+ T cells sorted from blood. V usage is TRBV5-6 and J usage is TRBJ2-5, with D hard to call. CDR3 sequence (DNA): TGTGCCAGCAGCTTGGTGGAGTGGGAAGAGACCCAGTACTTC. Protein product: CASSLVEWEETQYF.